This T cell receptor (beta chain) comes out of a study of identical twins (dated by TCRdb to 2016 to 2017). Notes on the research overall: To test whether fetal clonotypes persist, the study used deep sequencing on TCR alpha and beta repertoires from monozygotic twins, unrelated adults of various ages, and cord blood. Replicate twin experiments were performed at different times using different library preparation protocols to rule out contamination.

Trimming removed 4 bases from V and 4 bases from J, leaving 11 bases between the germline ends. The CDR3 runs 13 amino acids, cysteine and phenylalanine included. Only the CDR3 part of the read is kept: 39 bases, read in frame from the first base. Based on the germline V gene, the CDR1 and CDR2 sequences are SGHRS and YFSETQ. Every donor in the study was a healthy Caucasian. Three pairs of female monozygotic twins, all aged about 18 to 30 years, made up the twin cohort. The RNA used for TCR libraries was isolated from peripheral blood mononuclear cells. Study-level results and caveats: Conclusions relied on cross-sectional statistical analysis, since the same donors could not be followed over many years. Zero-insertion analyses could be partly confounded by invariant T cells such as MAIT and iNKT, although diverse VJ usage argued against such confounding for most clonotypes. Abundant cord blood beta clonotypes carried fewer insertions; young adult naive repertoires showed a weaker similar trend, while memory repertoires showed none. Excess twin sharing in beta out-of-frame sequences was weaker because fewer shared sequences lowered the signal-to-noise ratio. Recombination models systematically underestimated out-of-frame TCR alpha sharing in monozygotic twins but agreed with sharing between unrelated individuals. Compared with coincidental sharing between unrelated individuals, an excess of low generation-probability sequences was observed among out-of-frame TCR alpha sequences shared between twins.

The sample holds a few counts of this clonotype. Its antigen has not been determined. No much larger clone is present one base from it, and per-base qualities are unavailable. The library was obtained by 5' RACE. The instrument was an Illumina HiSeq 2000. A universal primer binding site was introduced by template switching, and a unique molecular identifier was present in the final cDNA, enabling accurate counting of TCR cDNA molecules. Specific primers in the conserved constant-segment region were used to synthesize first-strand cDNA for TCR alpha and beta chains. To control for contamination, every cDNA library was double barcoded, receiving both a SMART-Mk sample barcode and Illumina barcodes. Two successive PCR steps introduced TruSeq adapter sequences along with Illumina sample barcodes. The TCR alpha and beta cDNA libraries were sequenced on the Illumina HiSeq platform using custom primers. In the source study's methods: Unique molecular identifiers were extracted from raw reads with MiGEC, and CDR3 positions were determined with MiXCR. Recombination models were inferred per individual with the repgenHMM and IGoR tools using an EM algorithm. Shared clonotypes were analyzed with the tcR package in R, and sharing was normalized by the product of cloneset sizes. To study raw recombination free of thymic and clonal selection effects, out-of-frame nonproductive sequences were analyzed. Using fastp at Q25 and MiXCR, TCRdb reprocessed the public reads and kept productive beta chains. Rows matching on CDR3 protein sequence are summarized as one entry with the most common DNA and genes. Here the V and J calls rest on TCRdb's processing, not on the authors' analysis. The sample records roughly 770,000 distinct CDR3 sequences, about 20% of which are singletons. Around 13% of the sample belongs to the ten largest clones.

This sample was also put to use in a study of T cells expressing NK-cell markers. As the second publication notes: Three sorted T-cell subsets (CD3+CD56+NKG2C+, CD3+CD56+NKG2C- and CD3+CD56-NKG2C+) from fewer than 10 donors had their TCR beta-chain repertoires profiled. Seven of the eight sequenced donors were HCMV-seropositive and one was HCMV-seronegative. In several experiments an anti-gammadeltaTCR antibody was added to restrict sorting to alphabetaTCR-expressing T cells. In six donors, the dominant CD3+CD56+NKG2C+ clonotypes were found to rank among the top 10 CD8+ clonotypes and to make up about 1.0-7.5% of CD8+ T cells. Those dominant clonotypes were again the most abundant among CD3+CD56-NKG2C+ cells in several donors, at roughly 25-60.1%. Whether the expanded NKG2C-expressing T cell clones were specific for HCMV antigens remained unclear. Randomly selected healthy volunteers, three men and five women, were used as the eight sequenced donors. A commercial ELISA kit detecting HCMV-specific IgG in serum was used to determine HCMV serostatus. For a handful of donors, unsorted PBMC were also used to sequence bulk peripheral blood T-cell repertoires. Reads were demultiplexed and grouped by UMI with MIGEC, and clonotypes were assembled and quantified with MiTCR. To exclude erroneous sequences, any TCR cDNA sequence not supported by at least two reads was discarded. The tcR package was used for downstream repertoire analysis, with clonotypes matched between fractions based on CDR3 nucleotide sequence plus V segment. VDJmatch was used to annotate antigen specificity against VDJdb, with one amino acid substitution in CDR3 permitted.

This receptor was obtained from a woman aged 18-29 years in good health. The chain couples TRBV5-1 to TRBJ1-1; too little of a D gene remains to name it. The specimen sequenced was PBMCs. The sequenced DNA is TGCGCCAGCAGCCGAATCGTAGGCACTGAAGCTTTCTTT. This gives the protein CASSRIVGTEAFF.